The clone carrying this T cell receptor (beta chain) has a count of ten or more. Per the germline V gene, CDR1 is MNHEY and CDR2 is SVGEGT. Trimming removed 2 bases at V and 0 bases at J, with 7 bases between. The length of the CDR3 is 15 residues. TCRdb re-called the 5' RACE reads with MiXCR, one entry per CDR3 protein. The sample lists nearly 45,000 distinct CDR3 sequences, roughly 6.4% occurring once. This record belongs to a study of T cells after yellow fever vaccination. Study conclusions and caveats: Weaker overall was a secondary response that nonetheless peaked faster, on day 5 versus 15. In FACS-sorted repertoires, abundant clonotypes from the bulk population could appear as contaminants.

The clonotype was recovered from a young man who received the YFV17D yellow fever vaccine. The chain carries TRBV6-2 or TRBV6-3 and TRBJ2-2; tentative D call: TRBD1 (6 bases). Sample: CD8+ T cells not binding an NS4B(214-222) dextramer, sorted from PBMCs, taken 45 days after the yellow fever booster vaccination. The CDR3 region is CASSYGTTNTGELFF. The DNA of the CDR3 is TGTGCCAGCAGTTACGGGACAACGAACACCGGGGAGCTGTTTTTT.